This TCR beta chain came from a study of patients and donors after allogeneic stem cell transplantation. TCRdb redid the calling of the RT-PCR reads with MiXCR, one entry per CDR3 protein. This table holds about 87,000 distinct CDR3 sequences, less than 5% found once. This clonotype was observed many times. V lost 1 base and J 5 bases, leaving 9 bases between the germline ends. Per germline, CDR1 SGHRS and CDR2 YFSETQ. The CDR3 spans 13 residues. This chain links TRBV5-1 with TRBJ2-5; D unresolved. The source of this sequence is a human donor who was either an allogeneic HSCT recipient or a stem cell or donor lymphocyte infusion donor (not recorded which). It is not recorded whose cells these are; they may come from a transplant donor. Material for sequencing was blood, either unsorted or a sorted T cell fraction (not recorded which). The CDR3 coding sequence is TGCGCCAGCAGCTTGAACGGCCCGGAGACCCAGTACTTC. Translation gives CASSLNGPETQYF.